This is a list of T cell receptor beta chains from one sample in a study of blood T cell repertoires in COVID-19. Measured with immunoSEQ multiplex PCR; TCRdb has only the in-frame clones, and not every one. This sample has about 190,000 clones, with around 86% found just once. What was sequenced was PBMCs or T cells enriched from blood (not recorded which). These receptors originate from a woman aged 40 to 50 in a cohort exposed to, infected with or recovered from COVID-19 (not recorded which). Each CDR3 is given with its conserved first and last residue. D genes are given only for firm matches. Only part of the rows carry a size: once, few, many, or a class if the clone is expanded.

size | J | D | V | DNA | CDR3
. | TRBJ1-1 | . | TRBV3-1/TRBV3-2 | TGTGCCAGCAGCCTCCGGGACTTTGAAGCTTTCTTT | CASSLRDFEAFF
. | TRBJ1-5 | . | TRBV28 | TGTGCCAGCAGTTACCCCGGGGGAGGGGTTAGCAATCAGCCCCAGCATTTT | CASSYPGGGVSNQPQHF
. | TRBJ2-2 | TRBD2 | TRBV7-9 | TGTGCCAGCAGCTTAGCGCGGGGGGAGATGGGCACCGGGGAGCTGTTTTTT | CASSLARGEMGTGELFF
once | TRBJ2-7 | . | TRBV6-1 | TGTGCCAGCAGAGAACGAGTTTCGGCAGGCCCCAGGATCTACGAGCAGTACTTC | CASRERVSAGPRIYEQYF
. | TRBJ2-1 | . | TRBV5-1 | TGCGCCAGCAGCTTTTCGGAGCGAGAGCAGTTCTTC | CASSFSEREQFF
. | TRBJ2-2 | . | TRBV9 | TGTGCCAGCAGCGCCCTCGGACTCGCGAACACCGGGGAGCTGTTTTTT | CASSALGLANTGELFF
. | TRBJ1-5 | . | TRBV4-1 | TGCGCCAGCAGCCAAGTTAGCGGTGGGCAGCCCCAGCATTTT | CASSQVSGGQPQHF
. | TRBJ1-1 | . | TRBV29-1 | TGCAGCGCCGACGGGGGTTTGAACACTGAAGCTTTCTTT | CSADGGLNTEAFF
. | TRBJ2-7 | . | TRBV19 | TGTGCCAGTAGTATAGTGGCAAGTTACTACGAGCAGTACTTC | CASSIVASYYEQYF
. | TRBJ2-3 | TRBD2 | TRBV3-1/TRBV3-2 | TGTGCCAGCAGCCCTCTAGCGGGAGGGGTCACAGATACGCAGTATTTT | CASSPLAGGVTDTQYF
. | TRBJ2-7 | TRBD1 | TRBV11-2 | TGTGCCAGCACCGGACAGGGGGCGCGGAGCTCCTACGAGCAGTACTTC | CASTGQGARSSYEQYF
. | TRBJ1-5 | TRBD1 | TRBV2 | TGTGCCAGCGCCGGGACAGGGTCAAATCAGCCCCAGCATTTT | CASAGTGSNQPQHF
. | TRBJ2-1 | TRBD2 | TRBV7-7 | TGTGCCAGCAGCTTAGGCCGGGAGGGCCACAATGAGCAGTTCTTC | CASSLGREGHNEQFF
. | TRBJ2-1 | . | TRBV2 | TGTGCCAGCAGTGACGCGGAAAGCTCCTACAATGAGCAGTTCTTC | CASSDAESSYNEQFF
once | TRBJ2-4 | . | TRBV19 | TGTGCCAGTAGTATGCAGGGAAGAAACATTCAGTACTTC | CASSMQGRNIQYF
. | TRBJ1-5 | TRBD1 | TRBV2 | TGTGCCAGCAGCGTTGACAGGGGAGATCAGCCCCAGCATTTT | CASSVDRGDQPQHF
. | TRBJ2-3 | TRBD2 | TRBV12-5 | TGTGCTAGTGGTTTGGGACTAGCGGGGGCCGGGGAAGATACGCAGTATTTT | CASGLGLAGAGEDTQYF
. | TRBJ2-1 | TRBD2 | TRBV27 | TGTGCCAGCAGTTTCTCTGGCGGGAGAGGCCCCCAGAGCTCCTACAATGAGCAGTTCTTC | CASSFSGGRGPQSSYNEQFF
. | TRBJ1-1 | TRBD1 | TRBV5-1 | TGCGCCAGCAGCTGGACAGGGCCAACGACTGAAGCTTTCTTT | CASSWTGPTTEAFF
. | TRBJ1-2 | TRBD1 | TRBV19 | TGTGCCAGCAAAACAGGGGGCGCTGGCTACACCTTC | CASKTGGAGYTF
. | TRBJ2-7 | TRBD1 | TRBV6-5 | TGTGCCAGCAGTCCCAACAGGGGGATCTACGAGCAGTACTTC | CASSPNRGIYEQYF
. | TRBJ2-2 | TRBD2 | TRBV29-1 | TGCAGCGTTGTCGGGGGGACTAGCGGGGTGGAAAGGGCCGGGGAGCTGTTTTTT | CSVVGGTSGVERAGELFF
. | TRBJ1-6 | . | TRBV4-3 | TGCGCCAGCAGCCTCTCCGGGGGGTATCACAATTCACCCCTCCACTTT | CASSLSGGYHNSPLHF
. | TRBJ1-2 | TRBD1 | TRBV29-1 | TGCAGCGTTGAACTCCGGGACAGGGGGCATAACTATGGCTACACCTTC | CSVELRDRGHNYGYTF
. | TRBJ1-6 | TRBD1 | TRBV28 | TGTGCCAGCAGTAGGGACAGGGAAACCTATAATTCACCCCTCCACTTT | CASSRDRETYNSPLHF
. | TRBJ2-3 | . | TRBV11-3 | TGTGCCAGCAGCTTAGATGGAGGGTCGGATACGCAGTATTTT | CASSLDGGSDTQYF
once | TRBJ1-1 | TRBD1 | TRBV7-9 | TGTGCCAGCAGCTTTATACACCGGGACAGGGGACTGAACACTGAAGCTTTCTTT | CASSFIHRDRGLNTEAFF
. | TRBJ2-1 | TRBD1 | TRBV11-3 | TGTGCCAGCAGCACGGGACAGCCCAACAATGAGCAGTTCTTC | CASSTGQPNNEQFF
. | TRBJ2-7 | . | TRBV10-2 | TGCGCCAGCATGCAGGGCCCCCACGAGCAGTACTTC | CASMQGPHEQYF
. | TRBJ2-7 | . | TRBV25-1 | TGTTCCATGCAGGGGGGCTACGAGCAGTACTTC | CSMQGGYEQYF
. | TRBJ2-1 | TRBD1 | TRBV4-2 | TGTGCCAGCAGCCAAGTCCCCAGGGGGCTGACCAATGAGCAGTTCTTC | CASSQVPRGLTNEQFF
once | TRBJ2-1 | TRBD1 | TRBV7-2 | TGTGCCAGCAGCTTGGGGGACAGGGCGGGAGAGCAGTTCTTC | CASSLGDRAGEQFF